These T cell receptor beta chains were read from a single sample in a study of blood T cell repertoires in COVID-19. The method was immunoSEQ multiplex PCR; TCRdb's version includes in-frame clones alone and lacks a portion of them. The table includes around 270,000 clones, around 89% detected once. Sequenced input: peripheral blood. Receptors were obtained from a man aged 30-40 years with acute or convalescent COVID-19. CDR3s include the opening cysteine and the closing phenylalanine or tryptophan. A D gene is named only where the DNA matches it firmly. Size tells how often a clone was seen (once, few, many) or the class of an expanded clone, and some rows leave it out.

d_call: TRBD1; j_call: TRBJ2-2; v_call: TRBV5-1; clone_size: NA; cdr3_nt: TGCGCCAGCAGCCCCAGGGGGACAGGGAACACCGGGGAGCTGTTTTTT; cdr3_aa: CASSPRGTGNTGELFF
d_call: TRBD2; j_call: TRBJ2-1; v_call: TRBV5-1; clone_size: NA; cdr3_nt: TGCGCCAGCGGCCGCGGGGGGTCCTACAATGAGCAGTTCTTC; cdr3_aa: CASGRGGSYNEQFF
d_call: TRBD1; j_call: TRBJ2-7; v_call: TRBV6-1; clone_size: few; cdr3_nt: TGTGCCAGCAGTGAAGGCGGGACAGGGGGGGCTTACGAGCAGTACTTC; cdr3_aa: CASSEGGTGGAYEQYF
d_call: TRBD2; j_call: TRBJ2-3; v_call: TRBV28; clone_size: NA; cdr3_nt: TGTGCCAGCAGCAGAACCGGGACTAGCGGGAGGGATACGCAGTATTTT; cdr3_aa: CASSRTGTSGRDTQYF
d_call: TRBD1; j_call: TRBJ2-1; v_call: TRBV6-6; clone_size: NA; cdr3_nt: TGTGCCAGCACCAGAGACAGGGCCGATGAGCAGTTCTTC; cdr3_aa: CASTRDRADEQFF
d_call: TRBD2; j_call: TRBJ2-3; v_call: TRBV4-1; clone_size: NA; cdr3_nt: TGCGCCAGCAGCCATCAGGGACTAGCGGATACAGATACGCAGTATTTT; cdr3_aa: CASSHQGLADTDTQYF
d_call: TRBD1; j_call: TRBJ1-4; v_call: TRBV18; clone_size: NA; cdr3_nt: TGTGCCAGCTCGCGGATCCCGGGACAGGGTATAGGGGAAAAACTGTTTTTT; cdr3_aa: CASSRIPGQGIGEKLFF
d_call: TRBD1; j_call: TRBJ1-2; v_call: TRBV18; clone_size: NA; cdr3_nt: TGTGCCAGCTCACCAGGACCGGGACAGGTAGCAAGGTATTATGGCTACACCTTC; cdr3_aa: CASSPGPGQVARYYGYTF
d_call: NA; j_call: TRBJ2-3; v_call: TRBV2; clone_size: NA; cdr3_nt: TGTGCCAGCAGTGATAAACGGGATGAGCAGTATTTT; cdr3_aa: CASSDKRDEQYF
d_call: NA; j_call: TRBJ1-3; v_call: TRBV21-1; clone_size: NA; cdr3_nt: TGTGCCAGCACCTTCCTACAGGGGGCCCCCCCGTCTGGAAACACCATATATTTT; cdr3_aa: CASTFLQGAPPSGNTIYF
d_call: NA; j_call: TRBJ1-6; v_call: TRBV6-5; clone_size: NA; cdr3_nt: TGTGCCAGCAGATTAACGACGGGAAATAATTCACCCCTCCACTTT; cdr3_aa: CASRLTTGNNSPLHF
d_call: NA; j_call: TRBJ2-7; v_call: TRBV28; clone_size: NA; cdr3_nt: TGTGCCAGCACGTCTGGCGGGGTTGTCTACTACGAGCAGTACTTC; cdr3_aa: CASTSGGVVYYEQYF
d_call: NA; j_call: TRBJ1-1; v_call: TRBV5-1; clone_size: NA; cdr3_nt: TGCGCCAGCAGCTTCGACAGGAACACTGAAGCTTTCTTT; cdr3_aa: CASSFDRNTEAFF
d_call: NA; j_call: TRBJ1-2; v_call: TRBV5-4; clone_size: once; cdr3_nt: TGTGCCAGCAGCGGTGGACAGTTCTATGGCTACACCTTC; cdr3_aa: CASSGGQFYGYTF
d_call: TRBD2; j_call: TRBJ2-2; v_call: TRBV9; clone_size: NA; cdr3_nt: TGTGCCAGCAGCGTTTGGGCTAGCGGGAGGCCGACGAACACCGGGGAGCTGTTTTTT; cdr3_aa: CASSVWASGRPTNTGELFF
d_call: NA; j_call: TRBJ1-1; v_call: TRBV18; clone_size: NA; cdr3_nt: TGTGCCAGCTCAAAAAATAGTCAATACACTGAAGCTTTCTTT; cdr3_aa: CASSKNSQYTEAFF
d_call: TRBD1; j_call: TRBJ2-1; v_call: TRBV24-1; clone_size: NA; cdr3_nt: TGTGCCACCAGTGACTCGAGGACAGGGACATCCCCTAGTTTCTTC; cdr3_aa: CATSDSRTGTSPSFF
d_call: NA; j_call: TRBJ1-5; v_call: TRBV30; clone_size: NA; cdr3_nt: TGTGCCTGGAGTAAGGTCAGGGATCAGCCCCAGCATTTT; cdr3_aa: CAWSKVRDQPQHF
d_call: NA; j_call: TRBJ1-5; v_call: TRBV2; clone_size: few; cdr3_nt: TGTGCCAGCAGTGACCAACTCGGGAATCAGCCCCAGCATTTT; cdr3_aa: CASSDQLGNQPQHF
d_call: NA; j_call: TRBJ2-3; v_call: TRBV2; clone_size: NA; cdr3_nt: TGTGCCAGCAGTGAATATCTAGCGAGGAGCACAGATACGCAGTATTTT; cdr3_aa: CASSEYLARSTDTQYF
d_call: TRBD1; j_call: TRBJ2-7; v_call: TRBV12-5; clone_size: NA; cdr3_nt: TGTGAGGGACAGGCTTTCTACGAGCAGTACTTC; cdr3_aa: CEGQAFYEQYF
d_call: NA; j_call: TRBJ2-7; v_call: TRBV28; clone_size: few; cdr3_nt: TGTGCCAGCCTTGGGAGGGGGGGATACGAGCAGTACTTC; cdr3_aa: CASLGRGGYEQYF
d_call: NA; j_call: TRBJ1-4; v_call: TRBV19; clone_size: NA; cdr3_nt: TGTGCCAGTAGTATACCCAGGGGACGCGAAAAACTGTTTTTT; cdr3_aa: CASSIPRGREKLFF
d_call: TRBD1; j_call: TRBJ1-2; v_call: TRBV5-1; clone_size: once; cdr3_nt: TGCGCCAGCACCTTGGGAGGGGGCGAGGATGGCTACACCTTC; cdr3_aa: CASTLGGGEDGYTF
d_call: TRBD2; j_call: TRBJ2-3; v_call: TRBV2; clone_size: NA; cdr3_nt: TGTGCCAGCGGCGCGGGAGGGGGCACAGATACGCAGTATTTT; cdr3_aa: CASGAGGGTDTQYF
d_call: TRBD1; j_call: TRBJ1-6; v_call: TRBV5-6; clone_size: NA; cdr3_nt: TGTGCCAGCAGCTTGGCCTATACAGGGGTTAATAATTCACCCCTCCACTTT; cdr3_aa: CASSLAYTGVNNSPLHF